This T cell receptor (beta chain) comes out of a study of cytomegalovirus exposure and HLA in healthy donors. Overall study findings and caveats: Versus the roughly 670-donor mean, an Asian-associated ancestry cluster reportedly showed fewer N-insertions in a later analysis.

This clone was found a few times. The antigen is unknown. The V and J ends lost 2 bases and 0 bases, in that order; junction bases with no gene match: 4. The CDR3 extends over 16 amino acids. Looked up from germline, CDR1 is GTSNPN and CDR2 is SVGIG (reference sequence). Vbeta (60) and Jbeta (13) primers were used in the PCR. TCRdb's table, derived via immunoSEQ multiplex PCR, lists solely in-frame clones and lacks some. The sample carries fewer than 150,000 clones, about four fifths recorded once. The chain has TRBV30 and TRBJ1-3; 10 bases are a match to TRBD1. The sample taken for sequencing was PBMCs. The receptor comes from a man between 25 and 39 years old in good health and CMV-seronegative. CDR3 protein: CAWSRQGASSGNTIYF. The CDR3 DNA is TGTGCCTGGAGTCGACAGGGGGCCAGCTCTGGAAACACCATATATTTT.